The 8 T cell receptor beta chains in this list originate from one sample, sequenced in a study of blood T cells in healthy people across ages. A second roughly 6 to 11 cycle PCR used barcoded and J-beta primers. TCRdb re-called the 5' RACE reads through MiXCR, storing one row per CDR3 protein. The sample contains hundreds of thousands of distinct CDR3 sequences, approximately 49% of which appear only once. Sequences were obtained from blood. Every receptor here comes from a woman in her sixties in good health.

The chain is built from TRBV20-1 and TRBJ2-1; D is unresolved. Germline-derived CDR1 and CDR2 are DFQATT and SNEGSKA (reference sequence). This CDR3 spans 11 amino acids. Trimming took off 3 bases at V and 15 bases at J, with 15 bases between the two ends. CDR3 nucleotide sequence: TGCAGTGCTAGGGATAAGGTCCCCCGGTTCTTC. This translates into CSARDKVPRFF.

The V call is TRBV9, the J call TRBJ2-1; D remains unclear. The V end was cut by 0 bases, the J end by 3 bases, with 7 bases between. The CDR3 has 14 amino acids. Germline V gene lookup returns CDR1 SGDLS and CDR2 YYNGEE. The CDR3 sequence is CASSVEANYNEQFF. The DNA for the CDR3 is TGTGCCAGCAGCGTAGAGGCTAACTACAATGAGCAGTTCTTC.

Worth noting for this clonotype: The germline gene is not matched at one end of the junction; a read error may be the cause. The chain couples TRBV6-5 to TRBJ2-7; 10 nucleotides align to TRBD1. The DNA end lines up better with TRBJ2-5; the J call may be wrong. The CDR3 length is 16 residues. Germline values: CDR1 MNHEY, CDR2 SVGAGI. CDR3 DNA sequence: TGTGCCGGCAGTTACTCGATAGGACAGGGGGGCGAGACCCAGTACTTC. As protein: CAGSYSIGQGGETQYF.

This clonotype has only one observation. The CDR3 region has the DNA TGTGCCAGCAGCTTGGGGGTAGGGTCTTTCTTT. This codes for CASSLGVGSFF. The V call is TRBV5-5, the J call TRBJ1-1; unclear D gene. Trimming took 0 bases from V and 12 from J, leaving 9 bases between them. This CDR3 has 11 amino acids. Per germline, CDR1 SGHKS and CDR2 YYEKEE (reference sequence).

This rearrangement joins TRBV7-2 to TRBJ2-2, with TRBD1 matching over 9 bases. V lost 4 bases and J lost 3; bases outside the gene matches: 6. The CDR3 contains 16 residues. Per germline, CDR1 SGHTA and CDR2 FQGNSA. The CDR3 sequence is CASSSLQGADTGELFF. Written as DNA, the CDR3 is TGTGCCAGCAGCTCACTACAGGGGGCGGACACCGGGGAGCTGTTTTTT.

The CDR3 sequence is CASSLGWEGPPNAGYNEQFF. The CDR3 DNA follows: TGCGCCAGCAGCTTGGGGTGGGAGGGCCCCCCAAACGCGGGCTACAATGAGCAGTTCTTC. The chain joins TRBV5-1 to TRBJ2-1; 7 nucleotides agree with TRBD2. Unmatched junction bases numbered 18, after V lost 0 bases and J lost 3 bases. The CDR3 covers 20 residues. Per germline, CDR1 SGHRS and CDR2 YFSETQ.

The chain joins TRBV12-3 or TRBV12-4 to TRBJ1-5; D call uncertain. There are 11 residues in the CDR3. V was cut by 5 bases and J by 6 bases, with 5 bases left in between. The CDR3 here is CASSVAQPQHF. The CDR3 coding sequence is TGTGCCAGCAGTGTTGCTCAGCCCCAGCATTTT.

Concerning this clonotype: Germline and junction disagree at one end, which may indicate a read error. The chain couples TRBV7-2 to TRBJ2-5; D not resolved. This CDR3 has 14 residues. Looked up from germline, CDR1 is SGHTA and CDR2 is FQGNSA. The CDR3 coding sequence is TGTGCCAGCAGCGTAGCCACCGATCTAGGTACCCAGTACTTC. Encoded protein: CASSVATDLGTQYF.